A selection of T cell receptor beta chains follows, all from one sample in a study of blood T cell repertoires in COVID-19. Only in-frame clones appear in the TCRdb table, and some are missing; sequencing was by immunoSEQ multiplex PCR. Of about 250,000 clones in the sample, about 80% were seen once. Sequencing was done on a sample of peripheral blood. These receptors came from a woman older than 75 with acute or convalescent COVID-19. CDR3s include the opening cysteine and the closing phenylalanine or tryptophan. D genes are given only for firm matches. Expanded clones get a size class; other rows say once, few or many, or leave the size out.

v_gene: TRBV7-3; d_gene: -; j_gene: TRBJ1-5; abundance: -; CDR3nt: TGTGCCAGCAGCTTAAGCGGCAGGGATAGCAATCAGCCCCAGCATTTT; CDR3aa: CASSLSGRDSNQPQHF
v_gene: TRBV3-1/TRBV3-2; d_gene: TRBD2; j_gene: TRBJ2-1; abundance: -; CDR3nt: TGTGCCAGCAGCCAAGGAGGGACTAGTATCGATGAGCAGTTCTTC; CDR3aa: CASSQGGTSIDEQFF
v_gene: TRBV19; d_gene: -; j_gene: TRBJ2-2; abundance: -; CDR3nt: TGTGCCAGTAGTGGAACAGGGATAGTCGGGGAGCTGTTTTTT; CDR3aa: CASSGTGIVGELFF
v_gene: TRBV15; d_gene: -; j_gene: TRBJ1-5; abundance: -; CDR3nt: TGTGCCACCAGCACCTACAGGGCCGGCAATCAGCCCCAGCATTTT; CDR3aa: CATSTYRAGNQPQHF
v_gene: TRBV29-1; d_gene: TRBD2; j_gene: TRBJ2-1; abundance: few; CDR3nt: TGCAGCGTTGAAGACCCCGGACTAGCGGCTGAGCAGTTCTTC; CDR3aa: CSVEDPGLAAEQFF
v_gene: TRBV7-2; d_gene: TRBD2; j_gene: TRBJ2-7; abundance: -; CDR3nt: TGTGCCAGCAGCTTAGGAGCGGGGTTCGAGCAGTACTTC; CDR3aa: CASSLGAGFEQYF
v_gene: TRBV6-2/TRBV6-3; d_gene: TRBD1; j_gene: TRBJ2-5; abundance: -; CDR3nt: TGTGCCAGCAGTTACTCGAGGACAGGGGGACAAGAGACCCAGTACTTC; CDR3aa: CASSYSRTGGQETQYF
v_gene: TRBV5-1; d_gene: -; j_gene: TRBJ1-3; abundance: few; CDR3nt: TGCGCCAGCAGCCCCCTTAGCTCTGGAAACACCATATATTTT; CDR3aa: CASSPLSSGNTIYF
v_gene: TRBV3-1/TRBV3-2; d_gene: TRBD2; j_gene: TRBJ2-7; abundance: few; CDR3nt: TGTGCCAGCAGCCCTGCCTTTTCCAGCGGGGCCTACGAGCAGTACTTC; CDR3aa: CASSPAFSSGAYEQYF
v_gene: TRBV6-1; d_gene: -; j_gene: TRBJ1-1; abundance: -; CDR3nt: TGTGCCAGCAGTGAAGACAGGGACCTCCTCGAAGCTTTCTTT; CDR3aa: CASSEDRDLLEAFF
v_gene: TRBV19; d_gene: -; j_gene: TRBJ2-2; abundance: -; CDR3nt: TGTGCCAGTAGTATTACTAGCAGCCGAGGAGTTAACACCGGGGAGCTGTTTTTT; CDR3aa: CASSITSSRGVNTGELFF
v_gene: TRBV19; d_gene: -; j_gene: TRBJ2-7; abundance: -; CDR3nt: TGTGCCAGTAGTCTGGGCAGGGACTCCTACGAGCAGTACTTC; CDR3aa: CASSLGRDSYEQYF
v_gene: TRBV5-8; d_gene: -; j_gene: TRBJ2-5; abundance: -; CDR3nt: TGTGCCAGCAGCTTGGGGCAGGGGACCTCCCAAGAGACCCAGTACTTC; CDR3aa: CASSLGQGTSQETQYF
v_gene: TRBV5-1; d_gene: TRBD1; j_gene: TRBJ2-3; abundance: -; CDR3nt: TGCGCCAGCAGCTTGGCATGGTCGGGGACAGGGGACACAGATACGCAGTATTTT; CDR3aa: CASSLAWSGTGDTDTQYF
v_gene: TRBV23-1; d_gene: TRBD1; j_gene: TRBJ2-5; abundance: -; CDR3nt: TGCGCCAGCAGTCGAACGATCCGGGACAGGGGGCTGGAGACCCAGTACTTC; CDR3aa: CASSRTIRDRGLETQYF
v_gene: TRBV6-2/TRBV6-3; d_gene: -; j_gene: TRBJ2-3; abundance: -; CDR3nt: TGTGCCAGCAGTTCCGGGACTCTCACACGCACAGATACGCAGTATTTT; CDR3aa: CASSSGTLTRTDTQYF
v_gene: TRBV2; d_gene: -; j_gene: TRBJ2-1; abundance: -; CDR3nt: TGTGCCAGCACTTCGGAGGGGTGGCAGTTCTTC; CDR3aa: CASTSEGWQFF
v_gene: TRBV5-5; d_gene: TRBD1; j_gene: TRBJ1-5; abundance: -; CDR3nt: TGTGCCAGCAGCACGGACACAGGGGGGGCTCAGCCCCAGCATTTT; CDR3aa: CASSTDTGGAQPQHF
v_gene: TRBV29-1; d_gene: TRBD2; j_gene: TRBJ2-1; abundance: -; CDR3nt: TGCAGCGTTGACCGAACTAGCGGGAGTATGAGTGAGCAGTTCTTC; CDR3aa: CSVDRTSGSMSEQFF
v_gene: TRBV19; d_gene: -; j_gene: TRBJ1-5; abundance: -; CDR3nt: TGTGCCAGTAGCGACACCTACAATCAGCCCCAGCATTTT; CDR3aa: CASSDTYNQPQHF
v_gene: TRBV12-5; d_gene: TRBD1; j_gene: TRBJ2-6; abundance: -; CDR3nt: TGTGCTAGTGGTTCGGGACAGAAACCTTCTGGGGCCAACGTCCTGACTTTC; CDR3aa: CASGSGQKPSGANVLTF
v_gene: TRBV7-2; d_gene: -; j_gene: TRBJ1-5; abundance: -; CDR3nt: TGTGCCAGCAGCTTATCACAGGGAAATCAGCCCCAGCATTTT; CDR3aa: CASSLSQGNQPQHF
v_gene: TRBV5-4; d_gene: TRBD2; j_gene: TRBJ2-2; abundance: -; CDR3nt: TGTGCCAGCAGCCCTACTAGCGGGAGGGCCGGGGAGCTGTTTTTT; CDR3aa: CASSPTSGRAGELFF
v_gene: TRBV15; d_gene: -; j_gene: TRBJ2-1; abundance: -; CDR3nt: TGTGCCACCAGCAGTCCTTGGCAGTCGGGCTACAATGAGCAGTTCTTC; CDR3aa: CATSSPWQSGYNEQFF
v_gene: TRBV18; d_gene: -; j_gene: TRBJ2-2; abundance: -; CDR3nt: TGTGCCAGCTCACCACGAGCGAACACCGGGGAGCTGTTTTTT; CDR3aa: CASSPRANTGELFF
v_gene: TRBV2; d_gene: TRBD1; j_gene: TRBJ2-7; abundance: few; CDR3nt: TGTGCCAGCAGTGGACAGGGGGCTTCCTACGAGCAGTACTTC; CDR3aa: CASSGQGASYEQYF
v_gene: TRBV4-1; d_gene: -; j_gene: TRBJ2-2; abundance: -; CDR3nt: TGCGCCAGCAGCCAAGGGCAGATATACGGGGAGCTGTTTTTT; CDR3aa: CASSQGQIYGELFF
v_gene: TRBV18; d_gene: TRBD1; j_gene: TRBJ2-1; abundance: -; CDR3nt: TGTGCCAGCTCACCACCGAACAGGGGTCATCTGTACAATGAGCAGTTCTTC; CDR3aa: CASSPPNRGHLYNEQFF
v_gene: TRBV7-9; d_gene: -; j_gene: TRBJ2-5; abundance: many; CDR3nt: TGTGCCAGCAGCTTAGCTGGGAGCTGGGAGACCCAGTACTTC; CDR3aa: CASSLAGSWETQYF
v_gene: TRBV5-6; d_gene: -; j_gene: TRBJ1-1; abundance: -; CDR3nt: TGTGCCAGCAGCTTGGGGGCAGGGGACACTGAAGCTTTCTTT; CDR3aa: CASSLGAGDTEAFF
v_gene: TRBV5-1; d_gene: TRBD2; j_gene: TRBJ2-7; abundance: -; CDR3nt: TGCGCCAGCAGCTTGGGGGCCGGGACTAGCGGGACCGACGAGCAGTACTTC; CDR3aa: CASSLGAGTSGTDEQYF
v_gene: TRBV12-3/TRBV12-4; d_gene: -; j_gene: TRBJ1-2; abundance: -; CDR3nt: TGTGCCAGCAGCCCTCGCGGGGGGGCGGGCTACACCTTC; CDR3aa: CASSPRGGAGYTF
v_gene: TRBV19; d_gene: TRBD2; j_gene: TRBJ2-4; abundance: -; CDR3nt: TGTGCCAGTAGGCCTAGCGGGAGGGGACTAGCCAAAAACATTCAGTACTTC; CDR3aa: CASRPSGRGLAKNIQYF
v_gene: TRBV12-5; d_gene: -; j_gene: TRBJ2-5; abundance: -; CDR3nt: TGTGCTAGTGGTTTGGTACGCGGGGAGACCCAGTACTTC; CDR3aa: CASGLVRGETQYF
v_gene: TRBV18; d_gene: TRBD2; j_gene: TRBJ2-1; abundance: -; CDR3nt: TGTGCCAGCTCACCCGGGACTAGCGGGACCTTCAATGAGCAGTTCTTC; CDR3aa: CASSPGTSGTFNEQFF
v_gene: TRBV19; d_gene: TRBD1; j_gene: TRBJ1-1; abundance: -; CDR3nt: TGTGCCAGTAGTGAGGACAGGGGGAAGGCTGAAGCTTTCTTT; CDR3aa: CASSEDRGKAEAFF
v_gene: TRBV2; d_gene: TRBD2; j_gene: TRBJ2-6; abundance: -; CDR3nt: TGTGCCAGCAGTGGTAGCGGGGGCTCTGGGGCCAACGTCCTGACTTTC; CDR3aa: CASSGSGGSGANVLTF
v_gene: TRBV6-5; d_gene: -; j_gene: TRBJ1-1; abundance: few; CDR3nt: TGTGCCAGCAGTTACAGTTCAGGGTACCGGTTGGGAGCTTTCTTT; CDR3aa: CASSYSSGYRLGAFF
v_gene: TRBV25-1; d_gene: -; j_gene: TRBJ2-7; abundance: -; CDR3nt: TGTGCCTCCCAAGTGGGAGGTTCTGGCGAGCAGTACTTC; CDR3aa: CASQVGGSGEQYF
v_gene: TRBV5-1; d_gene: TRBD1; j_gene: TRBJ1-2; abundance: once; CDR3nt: TGCGCCAGTAAACCTTTTACAGGGGGTAGCGGCTACACCTTC; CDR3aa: CASKPFTGGSGYTF
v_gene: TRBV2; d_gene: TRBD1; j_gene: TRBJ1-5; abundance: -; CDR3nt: TGTGCCAGCAGTGATGTGACAGGGCAGGATCAGCCCCAGCATTTT; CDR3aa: CASSDVTGQDQPQHF
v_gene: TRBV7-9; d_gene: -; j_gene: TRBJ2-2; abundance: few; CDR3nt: TGTGCCAGCAGCTTAGGGGCAGCTGGAAGCACCGGGGAGCTGTTTTTT; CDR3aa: CASSLGAAGSTGELFF
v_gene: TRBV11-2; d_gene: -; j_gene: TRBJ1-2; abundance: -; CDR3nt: TGTGCCAGCAGCTTAGACCGGACAGCCTATGGCTACACCTTC; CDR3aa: CASSLDRTAYGYTF
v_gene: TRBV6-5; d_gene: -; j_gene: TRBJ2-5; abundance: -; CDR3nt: TGTGCCAGCAGTTATGGCAGGGCGTACCAAGAGACCCAGTACTTC; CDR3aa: CASSYGRAYQETQYF
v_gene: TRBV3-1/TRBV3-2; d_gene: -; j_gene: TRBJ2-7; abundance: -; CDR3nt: TGTGCCAGGAGGCTACTAGCCCCCAGCTCCTACGAGCAGTACTTC; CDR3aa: CARRLLAPSSYEQYF
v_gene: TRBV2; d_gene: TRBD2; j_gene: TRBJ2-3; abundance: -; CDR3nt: TGTGCCAGCAGTGCCCTGGGGCTAGCGGGCACAGATACGCAGTATTTT; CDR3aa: CASSALGLAGTDTQYF
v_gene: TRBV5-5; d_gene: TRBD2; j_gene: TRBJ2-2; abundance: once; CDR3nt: TGTGCCAGCAGCTTTTTTGGGACTAGCGGGACTAAAACCGGGGAGCTGTTTTTT; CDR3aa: CASSFFGTSGTKTGELFF
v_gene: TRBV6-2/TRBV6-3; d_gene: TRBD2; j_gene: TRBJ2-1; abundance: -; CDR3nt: TGTGCCAGCAGCCCATGGGGGCTAGCGGGAGGTCGGGTGAATGAGCAGTTCTTC; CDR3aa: CASSPWGLAGGRVNEQFF